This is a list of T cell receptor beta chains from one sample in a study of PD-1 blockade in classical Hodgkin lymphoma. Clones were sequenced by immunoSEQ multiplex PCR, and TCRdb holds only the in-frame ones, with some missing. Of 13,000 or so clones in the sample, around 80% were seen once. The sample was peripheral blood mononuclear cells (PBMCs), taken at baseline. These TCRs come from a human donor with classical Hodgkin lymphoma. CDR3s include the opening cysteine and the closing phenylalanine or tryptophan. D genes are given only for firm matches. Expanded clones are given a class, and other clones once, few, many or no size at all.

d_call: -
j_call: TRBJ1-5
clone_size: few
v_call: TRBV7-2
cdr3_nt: TGTGCCAGCAGCTTAGTAAATGATCAGCCCCAGCATTTT
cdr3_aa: CASSLVNDQPQHF

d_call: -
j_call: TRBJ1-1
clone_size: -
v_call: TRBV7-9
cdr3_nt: TGTGCCAGCAGCTCCGAACCAAGGAGGAACACTGAAGCTTTCTTT
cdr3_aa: CASSSEPRRNTEAFF

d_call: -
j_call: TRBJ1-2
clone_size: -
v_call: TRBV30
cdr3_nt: TGTGCCTGGAGTCCCACGGAGGGCCGCGGCTACACCTTC
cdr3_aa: CAWSPTEGRGYTF

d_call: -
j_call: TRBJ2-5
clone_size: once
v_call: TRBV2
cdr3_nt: TGTGCCAGCAGTGATTATGCGTTTCAAGAGACCCAGTACTTC
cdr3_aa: CASSDYAFQETQYF

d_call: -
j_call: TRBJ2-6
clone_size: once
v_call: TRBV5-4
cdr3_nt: TGTGCCAGCAGCTTGGGTGGGGGCAGCTCTGGGGCCAACGTCCTGACTTTC
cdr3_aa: CASSLGGGSSGANVLTF

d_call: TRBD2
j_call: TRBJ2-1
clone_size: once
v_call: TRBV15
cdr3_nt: TGTGCCACCAGCAGGGGAAGCGGGGGGGCGAGGGAGTTCTTC
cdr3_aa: CATSRGSGGAREFF

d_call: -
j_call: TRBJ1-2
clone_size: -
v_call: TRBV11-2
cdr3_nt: TGTGCCAGCAGCTTAGTGTCGCAGGACTATGGCTACACCTTC
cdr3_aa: CASSLVSQDYGYTF

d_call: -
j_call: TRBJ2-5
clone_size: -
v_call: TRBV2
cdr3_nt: TGTGCCAGCAACCCAGGGGCCTACCAAGAGACCCAGTACTTC
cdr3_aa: CASNPGAYQETQYF

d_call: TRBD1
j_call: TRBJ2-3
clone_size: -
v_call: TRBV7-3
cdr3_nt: TGTGCCAGCAGCCCTAACCCGACAGGGGGCACAGATACGCAGTATTTT
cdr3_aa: CASSPNPTGGTDTQYF

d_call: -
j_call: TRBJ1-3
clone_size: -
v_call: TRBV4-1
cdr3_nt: TGCGCCAGCAGCCAAGGAAACACCATATATTTT
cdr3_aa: CASSQGNTIYF

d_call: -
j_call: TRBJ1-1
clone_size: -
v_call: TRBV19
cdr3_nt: TGTGCGAGTATTTGGGGGGGGGCGGACACTGAAGCTTTCTTT
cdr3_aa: CASIWGGADTEAFF

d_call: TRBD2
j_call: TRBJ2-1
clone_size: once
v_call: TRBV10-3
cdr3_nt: TGTGCCATCAGAGATAGCGGGAGTGTATCCTACAATGAGCAGTTCTTC
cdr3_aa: CAIRDSGSVSYNEQFF

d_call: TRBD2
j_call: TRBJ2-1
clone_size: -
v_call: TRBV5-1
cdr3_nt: TGCGCCAGCAGTACCCCCGCGGGAGGGCCGGGGGAGCAGTTCTTC
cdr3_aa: CASSTPAGGPGEQFF

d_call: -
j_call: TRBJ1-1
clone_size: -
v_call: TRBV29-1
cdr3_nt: TGCAGCGTTGAGGGGACACGGAACACTGAAGCTTTCTTT
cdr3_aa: CSVEGTRNTEAFF

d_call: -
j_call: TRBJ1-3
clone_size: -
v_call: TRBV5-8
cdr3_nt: TGTGCCAGCAGCTTGGCCGCTTACAACACCATATATTTT
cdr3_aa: CASSLAAYNTIYF

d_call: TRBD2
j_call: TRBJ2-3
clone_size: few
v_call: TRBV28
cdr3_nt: TGTGCCAGCAGTTTAGGACTAGCGGGGGAGTTAAGCGGAGATACGCAGTATTTT
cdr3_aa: CASSLGLAGELSGDTQYF

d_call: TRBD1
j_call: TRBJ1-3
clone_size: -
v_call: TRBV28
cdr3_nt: TGTGCCAGCAGTCTCACAGGGGCCTCTGGAAACACCATATATTTT
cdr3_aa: CASSLTGASGNTIYF

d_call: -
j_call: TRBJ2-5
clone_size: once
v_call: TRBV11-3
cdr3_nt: TGTGCCAGCAGCGCTGTGGCAGGTCCTCAAGAGACCCAGTACTTC
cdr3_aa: CASSAVAGPQETQYF

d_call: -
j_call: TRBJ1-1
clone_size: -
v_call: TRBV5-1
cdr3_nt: TGCGCCAGCAGCTTGGGGGGTGGCGTCACTGAAGCTTTCTTT
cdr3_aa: CASSLGGGVTEAFF

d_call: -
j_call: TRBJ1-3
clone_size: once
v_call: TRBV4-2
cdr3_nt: TGTGCCAGCAGCCAAGAGGTAACGGCGTTAGGCAGGATGAACTCTGGAAACACCATATATTTT
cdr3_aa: CASSQEVTALGRMNSGNTIYF

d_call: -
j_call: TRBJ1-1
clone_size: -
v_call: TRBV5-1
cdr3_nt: TGCGCCAGCAGCTTGAGTCCGACAGGAAGCACTGAAGCTTTCTTT
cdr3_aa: CASSLSPTGSTEAFF

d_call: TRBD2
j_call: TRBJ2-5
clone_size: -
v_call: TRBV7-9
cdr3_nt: TGTGCCAGCAGTCCCCCGGTGACAGTGATAGGACTAGCGAAGGGGACCCAGTACTTC
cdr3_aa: CASSPPVTVIGLAKGTQYF

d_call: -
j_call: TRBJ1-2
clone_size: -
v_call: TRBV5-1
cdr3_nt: TGCGCCAGCAGCAGGGAGGTCGGGTCGAACTATGGCTACACCTTC
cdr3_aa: CASSREVGSNYGYTF

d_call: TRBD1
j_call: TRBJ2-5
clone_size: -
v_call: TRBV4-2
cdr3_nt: TGTGCCAGCAGCCTCCTGGACAGGGGGCTCCAAGAGACCCAGTACTTC
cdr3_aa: CASSLLDRGLQETQYF

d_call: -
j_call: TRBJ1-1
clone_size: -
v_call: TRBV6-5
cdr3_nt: TGTGCCAGCAGTATAAAACGACAGAGATGGACTGAAGCTTTCTTT
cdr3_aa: CASSIKRQRWTEAFF

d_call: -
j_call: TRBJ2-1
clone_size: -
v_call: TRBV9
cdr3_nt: TGTGCCAGCAGCGTATCAGGGATATACAATGAGCAGTTCTTC
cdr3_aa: CASSVSGIYNEQFF

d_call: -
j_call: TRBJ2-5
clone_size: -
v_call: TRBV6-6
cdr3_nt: TGTGCCAGCAGTTACGGAGCGGCCGAAGAGACCCAGTACTTC
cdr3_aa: CASSYGAAEETQYF

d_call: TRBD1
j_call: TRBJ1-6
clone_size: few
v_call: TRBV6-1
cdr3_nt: TGTGCCAGCAGTAAAGACAGGGGGGGTTGGAGCTCCTATAATTCACCCCTCCACTTT
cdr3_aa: CASSKDRGGWSSYNSPLHF

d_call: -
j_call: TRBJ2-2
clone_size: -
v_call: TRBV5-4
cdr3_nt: TGTGCCAGCAGCTTGCGTCAGGGGGGTACCGGGGAGCTGTTTTTT
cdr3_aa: CASSLRQGGTGELFF

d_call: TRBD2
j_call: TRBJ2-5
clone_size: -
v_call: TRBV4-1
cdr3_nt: TGCGCCAGCAGCCAAGAAAGGACTAGCGGGGGGTCCCGGGGGAGCCAGTACTTC
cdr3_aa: CASSQERTSGGSRGSQYF

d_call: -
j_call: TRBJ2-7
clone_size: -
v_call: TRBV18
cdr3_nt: TGTGCCAGCTCAGAACAGGGGGGGATTATCTACGAGCAGTACTTC
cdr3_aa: CASSEQGGIIYEQYF

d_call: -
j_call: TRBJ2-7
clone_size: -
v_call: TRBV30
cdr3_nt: TGTGCCACGACCCCTACTAGCTCCTACGAGCAGTACTTC
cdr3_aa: CATTPTSSYEQYF

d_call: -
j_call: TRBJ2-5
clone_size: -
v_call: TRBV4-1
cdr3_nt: TGCGCCAGCAGCCAAGGAACCGCGGGAGAGACCCAGTACTTC
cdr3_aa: CASSQGTAGETQYF

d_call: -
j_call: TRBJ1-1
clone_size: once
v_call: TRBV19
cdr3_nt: TGTGCCAGTAGTATAAGGGCCGGGTTGGACACTGAAGCTTTCTTT
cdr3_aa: CASSIRAGLDTEAFF

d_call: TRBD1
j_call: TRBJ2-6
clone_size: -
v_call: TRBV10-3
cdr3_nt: TGTGCCATCAGCCGGGACAGGGCTGCTGGGGCCAACGTCCTGACTTTC
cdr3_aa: CAISRDRAAGANVLTF

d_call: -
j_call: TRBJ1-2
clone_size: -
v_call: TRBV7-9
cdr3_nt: TGTGCCAGCAGCCCCGCGGCCTACCTCGGCTACACCTTC
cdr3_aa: CASSPAAYLGYTF

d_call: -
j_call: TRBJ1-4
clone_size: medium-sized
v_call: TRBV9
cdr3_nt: TGTGCCAGCAGCGTAACCGGGACACCAACCGAAAAACTGTTTTTT
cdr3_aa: CASSVTGTPTEKLFF

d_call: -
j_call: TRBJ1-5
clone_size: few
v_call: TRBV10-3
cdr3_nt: TGTGCCATCAGTGGGAGGGAGGGGATGAAGCCCCAGCATTTT
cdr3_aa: CAISGREGMKPQHF

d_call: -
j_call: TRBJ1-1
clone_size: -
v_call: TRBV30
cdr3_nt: TGTGCCTGGAGTGTATGGGTCGGCGGACACAACACTGAAGCTTTCTTT
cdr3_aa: CAWSVWVGGHNTEAFF

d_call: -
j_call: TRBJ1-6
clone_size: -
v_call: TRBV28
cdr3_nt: TGTGCCAGCAGTATCCGGACACTAGGGAATTCACCCCTCCACTTT
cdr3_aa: CASSIRTLGNSPLHF

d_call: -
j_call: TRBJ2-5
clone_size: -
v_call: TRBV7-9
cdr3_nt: TGTGCCAGCAGCCCTGCTGAGAGTCTGGGCAAATACTTC
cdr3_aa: CASSPAESLGKYF

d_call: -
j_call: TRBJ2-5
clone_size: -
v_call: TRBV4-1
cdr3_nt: TGCGCCAGCAGCCAAGTGGAGGGGGCGGAAGAGACCCAGTACTTC
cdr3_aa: CASSQVEGAEETQYF

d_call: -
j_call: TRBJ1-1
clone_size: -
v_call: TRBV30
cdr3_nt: TGTGCCTGGAGTGTTGGGGGAAATATGAACACTGAAGCTTTCTTT
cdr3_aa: CAWSVGGNMNTEAFF

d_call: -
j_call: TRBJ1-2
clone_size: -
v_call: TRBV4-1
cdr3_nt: TGCGCCAGCAGCCAAGAAGGGTTCTATGGCTACACCTTC
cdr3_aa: CASSQEGFYGYTF

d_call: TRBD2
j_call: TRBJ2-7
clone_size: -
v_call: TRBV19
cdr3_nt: TGTGCCAGTAGTAACCTAGCGGGAACCTACGAGCAGTACTTC
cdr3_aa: CASSNLAGTYEQYF

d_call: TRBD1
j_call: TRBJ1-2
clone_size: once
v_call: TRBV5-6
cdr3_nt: TGTGCCAGCACCTTGGACAGGTCGCGGGCTAACTATGGCTACACCTTC
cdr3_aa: CASTLDRSRANYGYTF

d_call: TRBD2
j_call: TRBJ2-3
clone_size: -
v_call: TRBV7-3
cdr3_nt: TGTGCCAGCAGCTCTAGCGGGGGGTCAGGAGATACGCAGTATTTT
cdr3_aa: CASSSSGGSGDTQYF

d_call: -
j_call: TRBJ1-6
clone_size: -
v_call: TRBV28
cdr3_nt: TGTGCCAGCAGTTTCAAGCGGCAAAGCTCCTATAATTCACCCCTCCACTTT
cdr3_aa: CASSFKRQSSYNSPLHF

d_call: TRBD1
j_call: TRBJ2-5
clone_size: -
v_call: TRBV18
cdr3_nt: TGTGCCAGCTCGGGACAGGGGGGAGAGACCCAGTACTTC
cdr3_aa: CASSGQGGETQYF

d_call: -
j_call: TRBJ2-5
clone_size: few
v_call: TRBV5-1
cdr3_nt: TGCGCCAGCAGCTTGGAAATAGGGAGTCCGGAGACCCAGTACTTC
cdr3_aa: CASSLEIGSPETQYF

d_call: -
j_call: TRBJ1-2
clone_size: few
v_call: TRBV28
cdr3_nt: TGTGCCAGCAGCATTTTCTTCCGGGGGTTAACCTCGAAGGGGTATGGCTACACCTTC
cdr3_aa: CASSIFFRGLTSKGYGYTF

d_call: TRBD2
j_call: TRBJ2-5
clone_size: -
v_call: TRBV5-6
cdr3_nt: TGTGCCAGCTGTGGTAGCGGGGGGGCCCAAGAGACCCAGTACTTC
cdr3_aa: CASCGSGGAQETQYF

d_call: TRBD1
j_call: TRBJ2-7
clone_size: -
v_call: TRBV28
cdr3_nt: TGTGCCAGCAGAGGGGACAGGGGGTCCACCTACGAGCAGTACTTC
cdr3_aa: CASRGDRGSTYEQYF

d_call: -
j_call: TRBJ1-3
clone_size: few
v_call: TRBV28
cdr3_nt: TGTGCCAGCAGTTGGCTCTCTGGAAACACCATATATTTT
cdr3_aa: CASSWLSGNTIYF

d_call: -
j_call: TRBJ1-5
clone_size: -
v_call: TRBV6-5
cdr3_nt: TGTGCCAGCAGTTCGGCAGGGAACAATCAGCCCCAGCATTTT
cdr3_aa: CASSSAGNNQPQHF

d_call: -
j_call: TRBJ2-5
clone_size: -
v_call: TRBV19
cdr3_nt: TGTGCCAGTAGGGAGGGGTGGGAAGAGACCCAGTACTTC
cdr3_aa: CASREGWEETQYF

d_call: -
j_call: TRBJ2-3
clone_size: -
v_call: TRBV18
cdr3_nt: TGTGCCAGCTCACCTATCGGAGCGAGCGCTAGCACAGATACGCAGTATTTT
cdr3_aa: CASSPIGASASTDTQYF